A selection of T cell receptor beta chains follows, all from one sample in a study of early stage breast cancer tumors. Repertoires were generated with immunoSEQ multiplex PCR, while TCRdb's copy carries only in-frame clones and drops some. The repertoire holds about 24,000 clones, with roughly 64% as singletons. The sequenced sample was breast tumor tissue. The source of these receptors is a person between 60 and 70 years old with breast cancer. Each CDR3 is given with its conserved first and last residue. The order of the fields is V gene, clone size, J gene, D gene, CDR3 DNA, CDR3 protein. D genes are given only for firm matches. Size values are once, few and many counts, or a class for expanded clones, and some rows have none.

v_gene: TRBV5-4; abundance: .; j_gene: TRBJ2-2; d_gene: .; CDR3nt: TGTGCCAGCAGCTTGGGCGGGACCTCGCCCTGGGGGCTGTTTTTT; CDR3aa: CASSLGGTSPWGLFF
v_gene: TRBV28; abundance: .; j_gene: TRBJ2-5; d_gene: .; CDR3nt: TGTGCCAGCAGTTTGGAAGGGACAAAGACCCAGTACTTC; CDR3aa: CASSLEGTKTQYF
v_gene: TRBV5-1; abundance: .; j_gene: TRBJ2-7; d_gene: .; CDR3nt: TGCGCCAGCAGCTCCCGGACTAGGGGGGGCGACGAGCAGTACTTC; CDR3aa: CASSSRTRGGDEQYF
v_gene: TRBV18; abundance: .; j_gene: TRBJ2-1; d_gene: TRBD1; CDR3nt: TGTGCCAGCTCGTCGGGACAGGACTACAATGAGCAGTTCTTC; CDR3aa: CASSSGQDYNEQFF
v_gene: TRBV2; abundance: .; j_gene: TRBJ2-7; d_gene: TRBD2; CDR3nt: TGTGCCAGCAGTGATGGGTTAGCGGGATTCTACGAGCAGTACTTC; CDR3aa: CASSDGLAGFYEQYF
v_gene: TRBV13; abundance: .; j_gene: TRBJ2-7; d_gene: .; CDR3nt: TGCGCCAGCAGCCAAGAACCCAGCGAGCAGTACTTC; CDR3aa: CASSQEPSEQYF
v_gene: TRBV23-1; abundance: few; j_gene: TRBJ2-5; d_gene: TRBD1; CDR3nt: TGCGCCAGCAGTCATAAAGTAGGGGGCGAAGAGACCCAGTACTTC; CDR3aa: CASSHKVGGEETQYF
v_gene: TRBV10-1; abundance: few; j_gene: TRBJ2-4; d_gene: .; CDR3nt: TGCGCCAGCAGTGAGGACAGGTGGGCCATTCAGTACTTC; CDR3aa: CASSEDRWAIQYF
v_gene: TRBV7-3; abundance: .; j_gene: TRBJ2-1; d_gene: TRBD2; CDR3nt: TGTGCCAGCAGACCGACTAGCGGAACTAATGAGCAGTTCTTC; CDR3aa: CASRPTSGTNEQFF
v_gene: TRBV6-5; abundance: large; j_gene: TRBJ2-7; d_gene: TRBD2; CDR3nt: TGTGCCAGCAGTTACACCGGGACTAGCGACGAGCAGTACTTC; CDR3aa: CASSYTGTSDEQYF
v_gene: TRBV6-1; abundance: .; j_gene: TRBJ2-1; d_gene: TRBD2; CDR3nt: TGTGCCAGCATTACGCGAGCGGGAGGGTACAATGAGCAGTTCTTC; CDR3aa: CASITRAGGYNEQFF
v_gene: TRBV27; abundance: few; j_gene: TRBJ2-3; d_gene: .; CDR3nt: TGTGCCAGCATTCCGGGGCGGGGCGGGTCAGATACGCAGTATTTT; CDR3aa: CASIPGRGGSDTQYF
v_gene: TRBV15; abundance: .; j_gene: TRBJ2-5; d_gene: .; CDR3nt: TGTGCCACCAGCAGGGGAGCGGAGGCTCCCGCTCGCCAAGAGACCCAGTACTTC; CDR3aa: CATSRGAEAPARQETQYF
v_gene: TRBV6-5; abundance: .; j_gene: TRBJ2-4; d_gene: TRBD2; CDR3nt: TGTGCCAGCAAAGTCGGACTAGGCGGGCCGAGCATTCAGTACTTC; CDR3aa: CASKVGLGGPSIQYF
v_gene: TRBV27; abundance: once; j_gene: TRBJ2-2; d_gene: .; CDR3nt: TGTGCCAGCAGTTTATCCTTGGGCAGCACCGGGGAGCTGTTTTTT; CDR3aa: CASSLSLGSTGELFF
v_gene: TRBV6-6; abundance: .; j_gene: TRBJ2-3; d_gene: .; CDR3nt: TGTGCCAGCAGCCCCCCAGGGACAGATACGCAGTATTTT; CDR3aa: CASSPPGTDTQYF
v_gene: TRBV29-1; abundance: .; j_gene: TRBJ2-1; d_gene: .; CDR3nt: TGCAGCGTTGAAGATCTGGCGGGCCCTTTCTCCTACAATGAGCAGTTCTTC; CDR3aa: CSVEDLAGPFSYNEQFF
v_gene: TRBV29-1; abundance: many; j_gene: TRBJ2-7; d_gene: TRBD1; CDR3nt: TGCAGCGCCGGGACAGGACTCTACGAGCAGTACTTC; CDR3aa: CSAGTGLYEQYF
v_gene: TRBV28; abundance: .; j_gene: TRBJ2-3; d_gene: TRBD1; CDR3nt: TGTGCCAGCAGTTTATCGGGGCCCCGACAGGGGGTGCGCACAGATACGCAGTATTTT; CDR3aa: CASSLSGPRQGVRTDTQYF
v_gene: TRBV18; abundance: .; j_gene: TRBJ1-5; d_gene: .; CDR3nt: TGTGCCAGCTCACCCGTGGCAGGGGTCAATCAGCCCCAGCATTTT; CDR3aa: CASSPVAGVNQPQHF
v_gene: TRBV1; abundance: .; j_gene: TRBJ2-1; d_gene: .; CDR3nt: TGCACCAGCAGCCAAGATAGGAGGAACTCCTACAATGAGCAGTTCTTC; CDR3aa: CTSSQDRRNSYNEQFF
v_gene: TRBV6-5; abundance: few; j_gene: TRBJ1-1; d_gene: .; CDR3nt: TGTGCCAGCAGTAGGTACAGGTGGAACACTGAAGCTTTCTTT; CDR3aa: CASSRYRWNTEAFF
v_gene: TRBV25-1; abundance: many; j_gene: TRBJ2-5; d_gene: TRBD2; CDR3nt: TGTGCCAGCAGTGGGACCCCCGCACTAGCGGGAGGGGAGACCCAGTACTTC; CDR3aa: CASSGTPALAGGETQYF
v_gene: TRBV28; abundance: .; j_gene: TRBJ1-5; d_gene: .; CDR3nt: TGTGCCAGCAGTAGAGACAATAGCAATCAGCCCCAGCATTTT; CDR3aa: CASSRDNSNQPQHF
v_gene: TRBV5-1; abundance: .; j_gene: TRBJ2-2; d_gene: .; CDR3nt: TGCGCCAGCAGCTTGGAGCGGGTGCCCGGGGAGCTGTTTTTT; CDR3aa: CASSLERVPGELFF
v_gene: TRBV9; abundance: .; j_gene: TRBJ2-7; d_gene: .; CDR3nt: TGTGCCAGCAGCGTTGGCTACGCAGGCGAGCAGTACTTC; CDR3aa: CASSVGYAGEQYF
v_gene: TRBV5-4; abundance: few; j_gene: TRBJ1-2; d_gene: .; CDR3nt: TGTGCCAGCAGCTTGGATGTACGGGCTAACTATGGCTACACCTTC; CDR3aa: CASSLDVRANYGYTF
v_gene: TRBV5-8; abundance: .; j_gene: TRBJ2-7; d_gene: TRBD2; CDR3nt: TGTGCCAGCAGAGGAGTTGGGACTAGCGGGGGCCACGAGCAGTACTTC; CDR3aa: CASRGVGTSGGHEQYF
v_gene: TRBV11-2; abundance: medium-sized; j_gene: TRBJ1-2; d_gene: .; CDR3nt: TGTGCCAGCAGCTTTTTACCCGGTGGCTTCAGGGGCTACACCTTC; CDR3aa: CASSFLPGGFRGYTF
v_gene: TRBV14; abundance: .; j_gene: TRBJ2-1; d_gene: TRBD1; CDR3nt: TGTGCCAGCAGCCAGATACAGGGGAATGAGCAGTTCTTC; CDR3aa: CASSQIQGNEQFF
v_gene: TRBV5-1; abundance: .; j_gene: TRBJ2-7; d_gene: TRBD1; CDR3nt: TGCGCCAGCAGCTGGACAGGGGTCGACTACGAGCAGTACTTC; CDR3aa: CASSWTGVDYEQYF
v_gene: TRBV11-2; abundance: .; j_gene: TRBJ2-1; d_gene: TRBD2; CDR3nt: TGTGCCAGCAGCCCAGGGACTAGTGAGTACAATGAGCAGTTCTTC; CDR3aa: CASSPGTSEYNEQFF
v_gene: TRBV6-5; abundance: few; j_gene: TRBJ2-7; d_gene: .; CDR3nt: TGTGCCAGCAGTTACGGTGCGGGGCCTACCTACGAGCAGTACTTC; CDR3aa: CASSYGAGPTYEQYF
v_gene: TRBV7-2; abundance: .; j_gene: TRBJ1-2; d_gene: .; CDR3nt: TGTGCCAGCAGCTTACCACCGACAGGCGCTGGCTACACCTTC; CDR3aa: CASSLPPTGAGYTF
v_gene: TRBV7-7; abundance: .; j_gene: TRBJ2-7; d_gene: .; CDR3nt: TGTGCCAGCAGCGAGGACAGAGCCCACGAGCAGTACTTC; CDR3aa: CASSEDRAHEQYF
v_gene: TRBV11-3; abundance: .; j_gene: TRBJ2-3; d_gene: .; CDR3nt: TGTGCCTCCACGGTTAGCACAGATACGCAGTATTTT; CDR3aa: CASTVSTDTQYF
v_gene: TRBV19; abundance: few; j_gene: TRBJ1-1; d_gene: .; CDR3nt: TGTGCCAGTAGTATGCGTCAGAACACTGAAGCTTTCTTT; CDR3aa: CASSMRQNTEAFF
v_gene: TRBV30; abundance: .; j_gene: TRBJ2-7; d_gene: TRBD2; CDR3nt: TGTGCCTGGAGTGTTCTAGCGGGAGTTCGCGAGCAGTACTTC; CDR3aa: CAWSVLAGVREQYF
v_gene: TRBV28; abundance: once; j_gene: TRBJ2-7; d_gene: TRBD2; CDR3nt: TGTGCCAGCAGCGTACTAGCGGGGGGGGGCCTCGAGCAGTACTTC; CDR3aa: CASSVLAGGGLEQYF
v_gene: TRBV5-1; abundance: .; j_gene: TRBJ2-7; d_gene: TRBD2; CDR3nt: TGCGCCAGCACCGAACTCACCGGGACTAGCGGGAGCCCCAGACTCTACGAGCAGTACTTC; CDR3aa: CASTELTGTSGSPRLYEQYF
v_gene: TRBV7-2; abundance: few; j_gene: TRBJ2-5; d_gene: TRBD1; CDR3nt: TGTGCCAGCAGCTTGGACAGGGGGGGAGAGACCCAGTACTTC; CDR3aa: CASSLDRGGETQYF
v_gene: TRBV5-1; abundance: .; j_gene: TRBJ2-3; d_gene: .; CDR3nt: TGCGCCAGCAGCCCCCGACGCGGGAAGAAAGATACGCAGTATTTT; CDR3aa: CASSPRRGKKDTQYF
v_gene: TRBV14; abundance: .; j_gene: TRBJ2-3; d_gene: .; CDR3nt: TGTGCCAGCAGCCAATTGGGAGATATGACAGATACGCAGTATTTT; CDR3aa: CASSQLGDMTDTQYF
v_gene: TRBV18; abundance: .; j_gene: TRBJ2-7; d_gene: .; CDR3nt: TGTGCCAGCTCACCCGCCTACGAGCAGTACTTC; CDR3aa: CASSPAYEQYF
v_gene: TRBV6-5; abundance: once; j_gene: TRBJ1-2; d_gene: .; CDR3nt: TGTGCCAGCAGTTACTCTAGACAGGTCCTTTACTATGGCTACACCTTC; CDR3aa: CASSYSRQVLYYGYTF
v_gene: TRBV6-5; abundance: .; j_gene: TRBJ1-1; d_gene: TRBD1; CDR3nt: TGTGCCAGCAGTAAAGGCACAGGGGGCTACACTGAAGCTTTCTTT; CDR3aa: CASSKGTGGYTEAFF